The 17 T cell receptor beta chains presented below share a single source sample, sequenced in a study of cytomegalovirus exposure and HLA in healthy donors. With 60 Vbeta and 13 Jbeta primers, the PCR was carried out. Produced via immunoSEQ multiplex PCR; TCRdb's table is partial and in-frame only. The table records about 130,000 clones, about 74% of them present only once. Sequencing was carried out using PBMCs. These receptors were taken from a male donor in good health and CMV-seronegative.

The rearrangement joins TRBV6-6 to TRBJ2-3; a possible D gene is TRBD2 (5 bases). CDR1 and CDR2 (germline): MNHNY, SVGAGI (reference sequence). V dropped 2 bases and J dropped 0 bases, with 6 bases sitting between them. The CDR3 consists of 14 residues. CDR3 in DNA: TGTGCCAGCAGTTACGCGGGTAGCACAGATACGCAGTATTTT. Its protein is CASSYAGSTDTQYF.

This rearrangement joins TRBV5-1 to TRBJ1-1; D gene ambiguous. In germline, CDR1 is SGHRS, CDR2 YFSETQ. The CDR3 is made up of 13 amino acids. Trimming removed 0 bases at V and 4 bases at J, with 7 bases between. The CDR3 is CASSLAASTEAFF. CDR3 bases: TGCGCCAGCAGCTTGGCCGCGAGCACTGAAGCTTTCTTT.

The genes are TRBV5-6 and TRBJ2-7, with a weak D call TRBD1 (5 bases). Germline CDR1 reads SGHDT; CDR2 reads YYEEEE. With 2 bases removed from V and 7 bases from J, the gap between germline ends came to 16 bases. The CDR3 sequence is 14 residues long. The CDR3 region is CASSFSRVSVEQYF. The CDR3 nucleotides read TGTGCCAGCAGCTTTAGCAGGGTATCGGTTGAGCAGTACTTC.

The V and J genes are TRBV19 and TRBJ1-6; no clear D gene. Trimming shortened V by 6 bases and J by 5 bases, and 8 bases separated the two germline ends. The CDR3 length is 13 residues. Germline V gives CDR1 LNHDA, CDR2 SQIVND (reference sequence). Here the CDR3 reads CASSWQNNSPLHF. The DNA of the CDR3 is TGTGCCAGTAGCTGGCAGAATAATTCACCCCTCCACTTT. Full variable domain (missing parts from reference TRBV19 and TRBJ1-6): DGGITQSPKYLFRKEGQNVTLSCEQNLNHDAMYWYRQDPGQGLRLIYYSQIVNDFQKGDIAEGYSVSREKKESFPLTVTSAQKNPTAFYLCASSWQNNSPLHFGNGTRLTVT.

The chain uses TRBV5-1 and TRBJ1-6; tentatively, D is TRBD1 (5 bases). Germline V gives CDR1 SGHRS, CDR2 YFSETQ. There are 17 residues in the CDR3. The V gene lost 0 bases and the J gene lost 10 bases, with 20 bases spanning the gap. This CDR3 is CASSLDGRQGRESPLHF. The DNA for the CDR3 is TGCGCCAGCAGCTTGGACGGGCGGCAGGGAAGAGAGTCACCCCTCCACTTT.

The rearrangement uses TRBV7-2 and TRBJ1-2; 10 positions match TRBD1. The germline CDR1 and CDR2 sequences are SGHTA and FQGNSA. The CDR3 is 14 amino acids. The V segment lost 5 bases and the J segment 6 bases; nucleotides outside the gene matches: 6. The CDR3 DNA is TGTGCCAGCAGCGCCGGACAGGGGGTTAATGGCTACACCTTC. It yields the protein CASSAGQGVNGYTF.

This clone was recorded a few times. This chain uses TRBV29-1 with TRBJ2-3; 8 nucleotides align to TRBD1. CDR1 is SQVTM, CDR2 ANQGSEA, per germline. Trimming took 5 bases from V and 1 from J; bases not matched to a gene: 8. This CDR3 spans 15 amino acids. CDR3 loop: CSVISADRGTDTQYF. CDR3 in DNA: TGCAGCGTTATTTCCGCGGACAGGGGCACAGATACGCAGTATTTT.

V and J are TRBV28 and TRBJ2-1; 10 nucleotides match TRBD1. J gave up 3 bases and V 8 bases, and 7 bases lay outside the gene matches. Germline loops: CDR1 MDHEN, CDR2 SYDVKM. The CDR3 consists of 15 residues. The CDR3 protein is CASGGTGVVYNEQFF. Here the CDR3 DNA reads TGTGCCAGCGGGGGGACAGGGGTCGTCTACAATGAGCAGTTCTTC.

The gene calls are TRBV14 and TRBJ2-7; 10 nucleotides match TRBD1. Germline trimming cut 0 bases from V and 7 bases from J; bases unmatched to any gene: 9. This CDR3 is 16 amino acids long. Germline V CDR1 and CDR2: SGHDN, FVKESK. The CDR3 region is CASSQEGTGALGEQYF. CDR3 bases: TGTGCCAGCAGCCAAGAGGGGACAGGGGCCTTGGGGGAGCAGTACTTC.

The V call is TRBV27, the J call TRBJ2-2; perhaps TRBD1 as D (5 bases). This CDR3 is 14 amino acids long. Germline CDR1 MNHEY, CDR2 SMNVEV (reference sequence). Trimming removed 3 bases at V and 6 bases at J, with 11 bases between. CDR3 sequence: CASSLFRVSGELFF. Here the CDR3 DNA reads TGTGCCAGCAGTTTGTTCAGGGTTTCCGGGGAGCTGTTTTTT.

The chain links TRBV11-2 to TRBJ2-2; 9 nucleotides match TRBD1. The germline gives CDR1 SGHAT, CDR2 FQNNGV. V dropped 5 bases and J dropped 1; count of bases not matched to a gene: 5. The CDR3 is 16 residues long. Written as DNA, the CDR3 is TGTGCCAGCAGCCCGAACAGGGGGCGGAACACCGGGGAGCTGTTTTTT. Amino acids: CASSPNRGRNTGELFF.

The chain joins TRBV6-5 to TRBJ2-5; TRBD1 is a possible D gene (5 bases). Germline CDR1 is MNHEY and CDR2 is SVGAGI. V lost 6 bases and J lost 5, with 10 bases in between. CDR3 length: 12 residues. DNA of the CDR3: TGTGCCAGCAGGGACACCGGGGAGACCCAGTACTTC. Translated: CASRDTGETQYF.

This chain connects TRBV7-2 to TRBJ2-3, with unresolved D. Trimming took off 0 bases at V and 2 bases at J, with 9 bases between the two ends. There are 15 residues in the CDR3. The V gene's germline CDR1 is SGHTA and CDR2 FQGNSA. The CDR3 spells CASSLAVSSTDTQYF. CDR3 DNA sequence: TGTGCCAGCAGCTTAGCAGTTAGTTCCACAGATACGCAGTATTTT.

The chain uses TRBV7-8 and TRBJ2-1, with TRBD2 matching over 10 bases. Losses at the gene ends were 6 bases for V and 3 bases for J; bases not matched to a gene: 2. The CDR3 runs 14 residues. CDR1 and CDR2 (germline): SGHVS, FQNEAQ. As DNA, the CDR3 is TGTGCCAGCAGTACTAGCGGGGACTACAATGAGCAGTTCTTC. Translation: CASSTSGDYNEQFF.

This clone turned up a few times. CDR3 residues: CASRFQWNTEAFF. In nucleotides, the CDR3 is TGTGCCAGCAGGTTTCAATGGAACACTGAAGCTTTCTTT. The rearrangement joins TRBV2 to TRBJ1-1; D is ambiguous. V was shortened by 6 bases and J by 1 base, with 9 bases between the two germline ends. CDR3 length equals 13 residues. Germline V lookup: CDR1 SNHLY, CDR2 FYNNEI.

The chain couples TRBV28 to TRBJ2-7; 9 nucleotides line up with TRBD2. The V and J ends lost 3 bases and 3 bases, in that order; junction bases with no gene match: 3. The CDR3 runs to 14 residues. CDR1 and CDR2 from the germline V gene are MDHEN and SYDVKM. CDR3 protein: CASSLAGGDYEQYF. The CDR3 DNA reads TGTGCCAGCAGTTTGGCGGGGGGGGACTACGAGCAGTACTTC.

Details on this clone: Germline and junction disagree at one end, which may indicate a read error. The chain uses TRBV19 and TRBJ1-3; TRBD1 matches at 9 bases. The CDR3 spans 16 residues. Germline V gene sequence: CDR1 LNHDA, CDR2 SQIVND (reference sequence). CDR3 in amino acids: CASTTPGTGSGNTIYF. The CDR3 nucleotides read TGTGCTAGTACGACCCCCGGGACAGGGTCCGGAAACACCATATATTTT.